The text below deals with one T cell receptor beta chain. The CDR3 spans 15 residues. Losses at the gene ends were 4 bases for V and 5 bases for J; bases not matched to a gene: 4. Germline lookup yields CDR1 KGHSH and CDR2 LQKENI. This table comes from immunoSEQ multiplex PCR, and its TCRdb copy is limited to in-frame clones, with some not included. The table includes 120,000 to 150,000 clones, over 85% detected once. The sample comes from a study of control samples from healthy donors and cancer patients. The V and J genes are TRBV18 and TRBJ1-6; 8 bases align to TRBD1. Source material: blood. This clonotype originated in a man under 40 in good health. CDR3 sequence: CASSRRGPDNSPLHF. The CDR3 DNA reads TGTGCCAGCTCACGCAGGGGGCCGGATAATTCACCCCTCCACTTT.